This entry lists 18 T cell receptor beta chains sequenced from one sample in a study of T cells in women clearing cervical HPV infection. Here immunoSEQ multiplex PCR was the method, and the copy in TCRdb shows in-frame clones only, minus some. The listing contains 30,000 to 40,000 clones. The sequencing input was blood buffy coat. All receptors derive from a woman between 18 and 70 years old with a cervical HPV16 infection that either progressed to CIN3+ or cleared (not recorded which).

With regard to this clone: The read stops 3 residues short of the end of the CDR3; the missing end is completed from the germline J gene. The chain is built from TRBV19 and TRBJ2-1, with unresolved D. Germline V lookup: CDR1 LNHDA, CDR2 SQIVND (reference sequence). The CDR3 runs 14 residues. With 3 bases removed from V and 1 base from J, the gap between germline ends came to 7 bases. Partial CDR3 DNA: TGTGCCAGTAGTATGGGCTATTCCTACAATGAG. Translating it yields CASSMGYSYNE. The whole CDR3 sequence is CASSMGYSYNEQFF.

On this clone: In the same sample, other DNA sequences code for this CDR3. The sequenced part of the CDR3 DNA is TGTGCCAGTAGTCGGAGGGACAGGGTGGGAGATGAG. This codes for CASSRRDRVGDE. In full, the CDR3 reads CASSRRDRVGDEQFF. This sequence joins TRBV19 and TRBJ2-1; TRBD1 matches 9 bases. The CDR3 end lies 3 residues beyond the end of the read and is filled in from the germline J gene. CDR3 length: 15 residues. Looked up from germline, CDR1 is LNHDA and CDR2 is SQIVND (reference sequence). V lost 5 bases, J lost 8 bases, and 10 bases stayed unmatched. The variable domain in full, with the rest retrieved from reference TRBV19 and TRBJ2-1, is DGGITQSPKYLFRKEGQNVTLSCEQNLNHDAMYWYRQDPGQGLRLIYYSQIVNDFQKGDIAEGYSVSREKKESFPLTVTSAQKNPTAFYLCASSRRDRVGDEQFFGPGTRLTVL.

About this clone itself: The read ends 3 residues before the CDR3 terminus; that terminus is restored from the germline J gene. The chain has TRBV7-2 and TRBJ2-6; D ambiguous. From germline, CDR1 is SGHTA and CDR2 FQGNSA. This CDR3 region has 14 residues. V was trimmed by 5 bases and J by 1 base, leaving 6 bases between them. The CDR3 sequence: CASSRSSGANVLTF. The sequenced part of the CDR3 DNA is TGTGCCAGCAGCCGGTCGTCTGGGGCCAACGTC.

As to this clone: The read ends 3 residues shy of where the CDR3 ends; the end is completed using the germline J gene. The chain couples TRBV19 to TRBJ1-2; 9 nucleotides match TRBD1. The CDR3 is 17 amino acids. CDR1 is LNHDA and CDR2 is SQIVND in the germline V gene (reference sequence). CDR3 in amino acids: CASSMGQGTGFRDDYTF. The CDR3 DNA, read in part, is TGTGCCAGTAGTATGGGCCAGGGGACAGGGTTTCGCGATGAC.

Regarding this clone: The CDR3 extends 3 residues past the end of the read, so its final part is completed from the germline J gene. V gene TRBV7-2 combines with J gene TRBJ2-7, with TRBD1 matching 12 bases. V was pared by 4 bases and J by 3 bases, with 4 bases of the junction left unmatched. The CDR3 is 15 residues long. The germline V gene has CDR1 SGHTA and CDR2 FQGNSA. CDR3 bases read: TGTGCCAGCAGCTCCGGGACAGGGGGCTTCTACGAG. Encoded protein: CASSSGTGGFYE. The whole CDR3 protein reads CASSSGTGGFYEQYF.

Comments on this clone: Read sequence stops 3 residues before the CDR3 end, and the germline J gene provides the missing end. The rearrangement links TRBV20-1 to TRBJ2-3; 9 positions agree with TRBD2. From germline, CDR1 is DFQATT and CDR2 SNEGSKA (reference sequence). V trimming: 4 bases; J trimming: 2 bases; junction bases outside the gene matches: 7. The CDR3 loop spans 15 amino acids. The part of the CDR3 DNA that was read is TGCAGTGCTATAAGACTAGCGGTTTACACAGATACG. This encodes CSAIRLAVYTDT. The whole CDR3 region reads CSAIRLAVYTDTQYF.

For this clone: The observed sequence ends 3 residues before the CDR3 terminus, with the missing tail filled in from the germline J gene. This chain links TRBV6-2 or TRBV6-3 with TRBJ1-2; tentatively, D is TRBD1 (6 bases). This CDR3 is 12 amino acids long. CDR1 is MNHEY and CDR2 is SVGEGT in the germline V gene. This CDR3 reads CASSPQGRGYTF. The covered CDR3 bases are TGTGCCAGCAGTCCACAGGGAAGAGGC.

With respect to this clone: Sequencing ends 3 residues short of the CDR3 end; the germline J gene provides the rest. The V call is TRBV20-1, the J call TRBJ2-3, with 11 positions matching TRBD2. Germline values: CDR1 DFQATT, CDR2 SNEGSKA (reference sequence). V lost 6 bases, J lost 3 bases, and 2 bases stayed unmatched. The CDR3 spans 13 residues. CDR3 sequence reads: CSATSGRTDTQYF. Partial CDR3 DNA: TGCAGTGCAACTAGCGGGAGAACAGATACG.

On this clone: The observed sequence ends 3 residues before the CDR3 terminus, with the missing tail filled in from the germline J gene. This chain links TRBV7-2 with TRBJ2-1; perhaps TRBD2 as D (6 bases). V lost 5 bases and J 6 bases, leaving 14 bases between the germline ends. The CDR3 runs 14 residues. Per the germline V gene, CDR1 is SGHTA and CDR2 is FQGNSA. The covered CDR3 bases are TGTGCCAGCAGCCCTTGGACTAATTTCAATGAG. It translates to CASSPWTNFNE. The full CDR3 is CASSPWTNFNEQFF.

In regard to this clone: The CDR3 goes on 3 residues after the read ends, and that part is filled in from the germline J gene. The chain links TRBV5-1 to TRBJ2-1; unclear D gene. The CDR3 spans 15 residues. The germline gives CDR1 SGHRS, CDR2 YFSETQ. V dropped 4 bases and J dropped 2 bases, with 13 bases sitting between them. Partial CDR3 DNA: TGCGCCAGCAGCCCGACACCTAATACCTACAATGAG. Protein product: CASSPTPNTYNE. The full CDR3 reads CASSPTPNTYNEQFF.

Concerning this clone itself: The sequenced fragment ends 3 residues before the CDR3 boundary, so the rest is inferred from the germline J gene. V is TRBV11-2 and J is TRBJ1-1; a weak D match, TRBD1 (5 bases). Germline V gene data show CDR1 as SGHAT and CDR2 as FQNNGV. The germline V and J ends were trimmed by 1 base and 4 bases, with 7 bases remaining between them. The CDR3 runs 13 residues. The DNA read from the CDR3 is TGTGCCAGCAGCTTAGCTGGGGCCACTGAA. Translated, it gives CASSLAGATE. Given in full, the CDR3 is CASSLAGATEAFF.

Comments on this clone: The read halts 3 residues ahead of the CDR3 end, with the missing end drawn from the germline J gene. The chain employs TRBV2 and TRBJ1-4; TRBD1 agrees at 9 bases. V shed 8 bases and J 10 bases; nucleotides not matched to a gene: 11. Germline lookup yields CDR1 SNHLY and CDR2 FYNNEI. The CDR3 extends over 14 amino acids. CDR3 amino acids: CASANRGHGGKLFF. The CDR3 bases that were read are TGTGCCAGCGCTAACAGGGGGCACGGCGGAAAA.

Details on this clone: The read ends 3 residues before the CDR3 terminus; that terminus is restored from the germline J gene. J is TRBJ2-7 and V is TRBV13; 9 bases align to TRBD1. In germline, CDR1 is PRHDT, CDR2 FYEKMQ (reference sequence). With V trimmed by 5 bases and J by 0 bases, 5 bases remained unmatched. CDR3 length: 15 amino acids. CDR3 DNA, as far as it was read: TGTGCCAGCAGCGCCGGGACAGGGTCCTCCTACGAG. Its translation is CASSAGTGSSYE. The full CDR3 protein reads CASSAGTGSSYEQYF.

With regard to this clone: Read data end 3 residues before the CDR3 end; the end is taken from the germline J gene. The chain couples TRBV10-3 to TRBJ2-3; TRBD2 matches at 10 bases. This CDR3 contains 15 residues. V lost 4 bases, J lost 4 bases, and 5 bases stayed unmatched. Germline lookup yields CDR1 ENHRY and CDR2 SYGVKD. CDR3 loop: CAISGQAGGSDTQYF. Incomplete CDR3 DNA: TGTGCCATCAGTGGTCAAGCGGGAGGGTCAGATACG.

A word on this clone: The read stops 3 residues short of the end of the CDR3; the missing end is completed from the germline J gene. The chain joins TRBV2 to TRBJ2-7; 8 nucleotides match TRBD2. The CDR3 length is 14 residues. V was pared by 6 bases and J by 2 bases, with 6 bases of the junction left unmatched. The germline V gene has CDR1 SNHLY and CDR2 FYNNEI. The CDR3 loop is CASRSSGLTYEQYF. The sequenced CDR3 bases are TGTGCCAGCAGGTCTAGCGGGCTTACCTACGAG.

A word on this clone: The read terminates 3 residues before the CDR3 end, so the remaining end is supplied by the germline J gene. Other DNA sequences of this sample code for an identical CDR3. This chain uses TRBV2 with TRBJ1-2, with 7 bases that match TRBD1. This CDR3 is built from 13 residues. CDR1 is SNHLY, CDR2 FYNNEI, per germline. V lost 6 bases and J lost 6; bases outside the gene matches: 7. CDR3 bases read: TGTGCCAGCAGGAATGGGGACAGCAATGGC. This translates into CASRNGDSNG. The whole CDR3 region reads CASRNGDSNGYTF.

As regards this clone: The CDR3 end is not reached by the read, which stops 3 residues before it; the germline J gene fills it in. The chain joins TRBV9 to TRBJ2-4; 7 bases agree with TRBD2. The V segment lost 3 bases and the J segment 8 bases; nucleotides outside the gene matches: 8. Per the germline V gene, CDR1 is SGDLS and CDR2 is YYNGEE. CDR3 size: 14 residues. The CDR3 spells CASSDGTTGDIQYF. The CDR3 bases that were read are TGTGCCAGCAGCGATGGGACTACCGGTGACATT.

Concerning this clone: The read terminates 3 residues before the CDR3 end, so the remaining end is supplied by the germline J gene. This rearrangement joins TRBV10-3 to TRBJ1-1; D not certain. This CDR3 has 12 amino acids. Trimming removed 6 bases at V and 3 bases at J, with 8 bases between. In germline, CDR1 is ENHRY, CDR2 SYGVKD. The CDR3: CAIRGPDTEAFF. The CDR3 DNA, read in part, is TGTGCCATCAGGGGCCCGGACACTGAA.